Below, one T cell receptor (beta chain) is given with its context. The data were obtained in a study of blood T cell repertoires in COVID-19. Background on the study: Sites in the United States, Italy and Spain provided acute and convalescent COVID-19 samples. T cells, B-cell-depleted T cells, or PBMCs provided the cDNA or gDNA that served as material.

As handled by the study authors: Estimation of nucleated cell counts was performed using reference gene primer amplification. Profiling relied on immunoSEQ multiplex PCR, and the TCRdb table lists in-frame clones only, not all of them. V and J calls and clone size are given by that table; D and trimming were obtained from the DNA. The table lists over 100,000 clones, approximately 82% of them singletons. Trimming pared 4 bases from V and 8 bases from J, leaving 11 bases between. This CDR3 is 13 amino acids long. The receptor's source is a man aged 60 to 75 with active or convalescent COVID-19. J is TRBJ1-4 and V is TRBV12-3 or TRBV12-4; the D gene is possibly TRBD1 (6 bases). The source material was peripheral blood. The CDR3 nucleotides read TGTGCCAGCAGTTGGACGGGGGGCGAAAAACTGTTTTTT. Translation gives CASSWTGGEKLFF.